These 9 T cell receptor beta chains originate from one sample sequenced in a study of blood T cell repertoires in COVID-19. Produced via immunoSEQ multiplex PCR; TCRdb's table is partial and in-frame only. The sample shows roughly 420,000 clones, around 87% of them seen only once. Sequenced input: PBMCs or T cells enriched from blood (not recorded which). These receptors all come from a woman between 25 and 40 years old with acute COVID-19.

The chain employs TRBV3-1 (or the pseudogene TRBV3-2) and TRBJ2-1, with TRBD2 identical over 8 bases. With V trimmed by 4 bases and J by 8 bases, 1 base remained unmatched. This CDR3 is 12 amino acids long. Germline CDR1 LGHDT, CDR2 YNNKEL (reference sequence). DNA for the CDR3: TGTGCCAGCAGCCCGGGACTAGATGAGCAGTTCTTC. It yields the protein CASSPGLDEQFF.

This clone appeared many times. The chain has TRBV19 and TRBJ1-5, with D perhaps matching TRBD1 (6 bases). The V end was cut by 2 bases, the J end by 2 bases, with 7 bases between. The germline V gene has CDR1 LNHDA and CDR2 SQIVND (reference sequence). This CDR3 has 14 amino acids. In nucleotides, the CDR3 is TGTGCCAGTAGTATAAAGGGGGGCAATCAGCCCCAGCATTTT. As protein: CASSIKGGNQPQHF.

V is TRBV18 and J is TRBJ1-1, with D hard to call. This CDR3 has 13 amino acids. V was trimmed by 1 base and J by 5 bases, leaving 8 bases between them. Germline V CDR1 and CDR2: KGHSH, LQKENI. CDR3 sequence: CASSPLTGTEAFF. In DNA form, the CDR3 reads TGTGCCAGCTCACCACTGACCGGGACTGAAGCTTTCTTT.

In its sample, this clone was seen once. The chain uses TRBV19 and TRBJ2-7, with 11 bases that match TRBD1. The germline CDR1 and CDR2 sequences are LNHDA and SQIVND (reference sequence). This CDR3 region has 16 residues. The J segment lost 2 bases and the V segment lost 4 bases, leaving 7 bases of the junction unmatched. The CDR3 sequence is CASSRRPGQGAYEQYF. DNA for the CDR3: TGTGCCAGTAGTAGGAGACCGGGACAGGGGGCCTACGAGCAGTACTTC.

This clone was picked up a small number of times. The rearrangement joins TRBV3-1 (or the pseudogene TRBV3-2) to TRBJ2-7, with 15 bases lining up with TRBD2. CDR3 length: 17 amino acids. Germline loops: CDR1 LGHDT, CDR2 YNNKEL (reference sequence). V shed 2 bases, J shed 3 bases, and the junction held 5 bases outside the gene matches. As DNA, the CDR3 is TGTGCCAGCAGCCAATCGGGACTAGCGGGGGGCTACTACGAGCAGTACTTC. This translates into CASSQSGLAGGYYEQYF.

The chain employs TRBV7-2 and TRBJ2-7; 7 nucleotides align to TRBD1. The germline V gene encodes CDR1 SGHTA and CDR2 FQGNSA. The CDR3 has 14 amino acids. With V trimmed by 5 bases and J by 4 bases, 8 bases remained unmatched. This chain's CDR3 is CASSPRQGVYEQYF. Written as DNA, the CDR3 is TGTGCCAGCAGCCCTCGACAGGGAGTTTACGAGCAGTACTTC. The entire variable domain, with the rest obtained from reference TRBV7-2 and TRBJ2-7, is as follows: GAGVSQSPSNKVTEKGKDVELRCDPISGHTALYWYRQSLGQGLEFLIYFQGNSAPDKSGLPSDRFSAERTGGSVSTLTIQRTQQEDSAVYLCASSPRQGVYEQYFGPGTRLTVT.

The chain is built from TRBV7-5 and TRBJ2-2; TRBD1 is taken as the D call from the table, unchecked against the DNA. TRBV7-5 constitutes a pseudogene. This CDR3 spans 18 amino acids. The CDR3 DNA reads as TGTGTCAGAAGCCGGGACCGGGACAGGGGGCGGGGCACCGGGGAGCTGTTTTTT. It is translated as CVRSRDRDRGRGTGELFF.

This sequence joins TRBV2 and TRBJ2-7; TRBD2 matches at 7 bases. CDR1 and CDR2 (germline): SNHLY, FYNNEI. The CDR3 runs to 14 residues. After removal of 3 bases from V and 2 bases from J, the junction contained 4 bases not matched to a gene. The CDR3 nucleotides are TGTGCCAGCAGTGAGGGACTAATCACCTACGAGCAGTACTTC. Its protein is CASSEGLITYEQYF.

This clone has a count of ten or more. The chain is built from TRBV10-1 and TRBJ1-2, with D hard to call. The CDR3 runs 12 residues. Trimming removed 5 bases at V and 5 bases at J, with 9 bases between. From germline, CDR1 is WNHNN and CDR2 SYGVQD (reference sequence). The CDR3 DNA reads as TGCGCCAGCAGTCTACTAGGGTATGGCTACACCTTC. Translation: CASSLLGYGYTF.